This T cell receptor beta chain was sequenced for a study of T-cell memory formation after mild COVID-19. Study findings and constraints: Some responding clones appeared in pre-infection memory, suggesting cross-reactive memory joined. Second-wave clones reaching peak frequency on day 37 lacked confirmed SARS-CoV-2 specificity.

This clonotype appeared once. Its specificity is unknown. Constant-segment primers and 5'RACE yielded cDNA libraries for TCR alpha and TCR beta, each carrying sample barcodes and UMIs. TCRdb recomputed calls from the 5' RACE reads with MiXCR, one row per CDR3 protein. The data contain roughly 560,000 distinct CDR3 sequences, roughly 21% of them singletons. Germline lookup yields CDR1 LGHNA and CDR2 YNFKEQ. With V trimmed by 0 bases and J by 1 base, 15 bases remained unmatched. The CDR3 runs 20 residues. This chain links TRBV4-2 with TRBJ2-1; TRBD2 matches at 7 bases. The sample comprised PBMCs or a T cell subset sorted from them (not recorded which). The sequence was collected from an adult woman who had mild COVID-19 (a few samples of this study predate the infection). Cell type and time point are not known. DNA for the CDR3: TGTGCCAGCAGCCAAGATCATGGAATGTTCAGGACTAGGTCCTACAATGAGCAGTTCTTC. Amino acids: CASSQDHGMFRTRSYNEQFF.